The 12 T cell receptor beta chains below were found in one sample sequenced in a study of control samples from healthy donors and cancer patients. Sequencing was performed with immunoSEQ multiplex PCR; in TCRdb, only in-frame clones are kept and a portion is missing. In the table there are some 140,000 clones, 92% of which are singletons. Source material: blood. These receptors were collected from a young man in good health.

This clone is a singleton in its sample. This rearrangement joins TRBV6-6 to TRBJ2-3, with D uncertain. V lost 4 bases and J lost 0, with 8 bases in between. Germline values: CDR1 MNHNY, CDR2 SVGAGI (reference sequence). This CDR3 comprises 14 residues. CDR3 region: CASSSDGSTDTQYF. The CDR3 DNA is TGTGCCAGCAGTTCCGATGGCAGCACAGATACGCAGTATTTT.

The CDR3 region is CASSFRQYEQYF. The CDR3 bases are TGTGCCAGCAGTTTCAGGCAGTACGAGCAGTACTTC. The V call is TRBV6-2 or TRBV6-3, the J call TRBJ2-7; D is uncertain. CDR3 size: 12 residues. The V gene lost 4 bases and the J gene lost 4 bases, with 8 bases spanning the gap. From germline, CDR1 is MNHEY and CDR2 SVGEGT.

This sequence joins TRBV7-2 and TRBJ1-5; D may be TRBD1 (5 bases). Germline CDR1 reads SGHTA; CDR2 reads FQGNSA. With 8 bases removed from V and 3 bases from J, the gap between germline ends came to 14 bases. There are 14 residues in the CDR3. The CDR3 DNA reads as TGTGCCAGCTCTTCTCACAGGAACAATCAGCCCCAGCATTTT. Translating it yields CASSSHRNNQPQHF.

The CDR3 loop is CASSRAGGPRNEQFF. CDR3 coding DNA: TGTGCCAGCAGTCGAGCGGGAGGGCCTCGCAATGAGCAGTTCTTC. The rearrangement joins TRBV6-2 or TRBV6-3 to TRBJ2-1; 10 bases are shared with TRBD2. CDR3 length equals 15 residues. Germline CDR1 and CDR2: MNHEY and SVGEGT. V lost 5 bases and J lost 6; bases outside the gene matches: 7.

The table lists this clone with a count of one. CDR3 in amino acids: CASSLSGNYEQYF. CDR3 DNA sequence: TGTGCCAGCAGTTTATCAGGGAACTACGAGCAGTACTTC. The chain links TRBV27 to TRBJ2-7; D not certain. Germline V gives CDR1 MNHEY, CDR2 SMNVEV (reference sequence). V was clipped by 0 bases and J by 3 bases, with 6 bases between them. CDR3 length: 13 amino acids.

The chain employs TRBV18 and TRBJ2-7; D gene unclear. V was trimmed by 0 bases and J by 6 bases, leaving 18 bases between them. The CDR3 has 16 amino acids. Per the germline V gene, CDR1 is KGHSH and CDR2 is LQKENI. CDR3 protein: CASSPPSPRHLPEQYF. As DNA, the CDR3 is TGTGCCAGCTCACCACCGTCCCCACGACATCTCCCCGAGCAGTACTTC.

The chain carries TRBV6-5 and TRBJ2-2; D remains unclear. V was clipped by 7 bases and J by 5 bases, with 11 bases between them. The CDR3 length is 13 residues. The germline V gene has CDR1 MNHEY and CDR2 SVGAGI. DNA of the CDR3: TGTGCCAGCAACTTCTATCGGACCGGGGAGCTGTTTTTT. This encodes CASNFYRTGELFF.

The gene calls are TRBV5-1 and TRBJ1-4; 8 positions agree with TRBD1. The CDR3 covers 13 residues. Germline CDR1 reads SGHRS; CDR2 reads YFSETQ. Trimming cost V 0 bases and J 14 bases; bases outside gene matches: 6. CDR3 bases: TGCGCCAGCAGCTTGGGAGTGGGACAGGCCCTGTTTTTT. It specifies CASSLGVGQALFF.

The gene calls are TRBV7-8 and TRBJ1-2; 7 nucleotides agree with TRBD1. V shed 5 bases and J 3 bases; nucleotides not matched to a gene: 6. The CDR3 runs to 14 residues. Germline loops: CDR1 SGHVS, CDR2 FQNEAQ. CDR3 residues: CASSAGTVYYGYTF. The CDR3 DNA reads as TGTGCCAGCAGCGCCGGGACAGTCTACTATGGCTACACCTTC. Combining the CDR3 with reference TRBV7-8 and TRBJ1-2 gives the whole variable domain GAGVSQSPRYKVAKRGQDVALRCDPISGHVSLFWYQQALGQGPEFLTYFQNEAQLDKSGLPSDRFFAERPEGSVSTLKIQRTQQEDSAVYLCASSAGTVYYGYTFGSGTRLTVV.

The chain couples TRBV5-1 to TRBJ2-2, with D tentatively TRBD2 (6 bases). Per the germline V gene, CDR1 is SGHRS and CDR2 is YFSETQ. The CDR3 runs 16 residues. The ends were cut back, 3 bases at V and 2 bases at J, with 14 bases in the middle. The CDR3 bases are TGCGCCAGCAGCTATGGGGACTCCATAAACACCGGGGAGCTGTTTTTT. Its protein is CASSYGDSINTGELFF.

DNA for the CDR3: TGTGCCAGCAGCACCTTACTCGAGGAATATGGCTACACCTTC. This encodes CASSTLLEEYGYTF. V is TRBV5-4 and J is TRBJ1-2; D remains ambiguous. The CDR3 has 14 residues. Trimming cost V 4 bases and J 5 bases, with 15 bases left between them. Looked up from germline, CDR1 is SGHNT and CDR2 is YYREEE (reference sequence). Variable domain in full (rest from reference TRBV5-4 and TRBJ1-2): ETGVTQSPTHLIKTRGQQVTLRCSSQSGHNTVSWYQQALGQGPQFIFQYYREEENGRGNFPPRFSGLQFPNYSSELNVNALELDDSALYLCASSTLLEEYGYTFGSGTRLTVV.

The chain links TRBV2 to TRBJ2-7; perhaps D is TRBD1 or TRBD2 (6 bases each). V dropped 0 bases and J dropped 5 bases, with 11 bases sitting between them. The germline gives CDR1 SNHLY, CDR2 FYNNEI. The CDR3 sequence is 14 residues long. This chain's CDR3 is CASSEAWGANEQYF. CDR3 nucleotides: TGTGCCAGCAGTGAAGCCTGGGGGGCCAACGAGCAGTACTTC.